Listed below are T cell receptor beta chains from one sample, sequenced in a study of control samples from healthy donors and cancer patients. Generated by immunoSEQ multiplex PCR, the TCRdb table keeps only in-frame clones and is missing some. The repertoire holds over 85,000 clones, with around 90% as singletons. Sequencing input: PBMCs. Source of these receptors: a woman in her 50s with colorectal cancer. Each CDR3 is given with its conserved first and last residue.

cdr3_aa: CASSVVGPPGEQFF
v_call: TRBV9
j_call: TRBJ2-1

cdr3_aa: CASSPNRGLAEAFF
v_call: TRBV27
j_call: TRBJ1-1

cdr3_aa: CAWSQGAGNQPQHF
v_call: TRBV30
j_call: TRBJ1-5

cdr3_aa: CASSPKWDHNYGYTF
v_call: TRBV9
j_call: TRBJ1-2

cdr3_aa: CASSTTGSLDTQYF
v_call: TRBV2
j_call: TRBJ2-3

cdr3_aa: CASRTVSGNTIYF
v_call: TRBV27
j_call: TRBJ1-3

cdr3_aa: CASSLGDRAQETQYF
v_call: TRBV7-2
j_call: TRBJ2-5

cdr3_aa: CASSSGSGYTF
v_call: TRBV6-2/TRBV6-3
j_call: TRBJ1-2

cdr3_aa: CASEKDGRTEAFF
v_call: TRBV2
j_call: TRBJ1-1

cdr3_aa: CASSPGGHSPLHF
v_call: TRBV7-2
j_call: TRBJ1-6

cdr3_aa: CSVFRGRDTYTDTQYF
v_call: TRBV29-1
j_call: TRBJ2-3

cdr3_aa: CAISGLGNTIYF
v_call: TRBV10-3
j_call: TRBJ1-3

cdr3_aa: CASSLFLGSQETQYF
v_call: TRBV7-8
j_call: TRBJ2-5

cdr3_aa: CASSLGQGMTEAFF
v_call: TRBV3-1/TRBV3-2
j_call: TRBJ1-1